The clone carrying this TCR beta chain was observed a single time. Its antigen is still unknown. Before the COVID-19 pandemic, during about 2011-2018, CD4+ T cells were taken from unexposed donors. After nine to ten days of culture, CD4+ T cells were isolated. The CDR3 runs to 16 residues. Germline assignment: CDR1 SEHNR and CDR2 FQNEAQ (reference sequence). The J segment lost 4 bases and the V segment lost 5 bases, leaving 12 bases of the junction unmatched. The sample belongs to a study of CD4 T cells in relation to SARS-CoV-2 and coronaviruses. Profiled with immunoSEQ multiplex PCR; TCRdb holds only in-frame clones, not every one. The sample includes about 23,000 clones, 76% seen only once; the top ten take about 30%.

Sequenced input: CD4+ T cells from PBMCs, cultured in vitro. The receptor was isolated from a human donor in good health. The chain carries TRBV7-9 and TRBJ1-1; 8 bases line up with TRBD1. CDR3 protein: CASSPRTGSVSTEAFF. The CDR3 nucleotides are TGTGCCAGCAGCCCCCGGACAGGGAGCGTGAGCACTGAAGCTTTCTTT. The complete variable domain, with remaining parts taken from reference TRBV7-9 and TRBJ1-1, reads DTGVSQNPRHKITKRGQNVTFRCDPISEHNRLYWYRQTLGQGPEFLTYFQNEAQLEKSRLLSDRFSAERPKGSFSTLEIQRTEQGDSAMYLCASSPRTGSVSTEAFFGQGTRLTVV.